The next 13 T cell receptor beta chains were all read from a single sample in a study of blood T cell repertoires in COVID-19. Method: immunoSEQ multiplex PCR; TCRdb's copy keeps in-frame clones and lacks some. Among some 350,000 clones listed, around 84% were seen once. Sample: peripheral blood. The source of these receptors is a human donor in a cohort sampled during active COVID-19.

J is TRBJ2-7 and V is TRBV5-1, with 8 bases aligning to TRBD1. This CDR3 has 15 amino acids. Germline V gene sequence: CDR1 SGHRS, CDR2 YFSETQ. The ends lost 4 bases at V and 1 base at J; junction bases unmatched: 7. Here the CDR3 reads CASSPWDRLSYEQYF. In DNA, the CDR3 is TGCGCCAGCAGCCCATGGGACAGGCTTTCCTACGAGCAGTACTTC.

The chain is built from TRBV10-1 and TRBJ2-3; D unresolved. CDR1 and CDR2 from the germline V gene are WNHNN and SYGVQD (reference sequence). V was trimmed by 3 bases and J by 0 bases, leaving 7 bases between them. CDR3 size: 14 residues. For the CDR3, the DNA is TGCGCCAGCAGTGAAAATCTGAGCACAGATACGCAGTATTTT. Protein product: CASSENLSTDTQYF.

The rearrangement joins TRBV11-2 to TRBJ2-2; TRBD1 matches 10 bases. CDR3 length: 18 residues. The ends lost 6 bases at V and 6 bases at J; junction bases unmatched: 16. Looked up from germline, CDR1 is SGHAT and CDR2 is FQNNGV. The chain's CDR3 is CASRILRRGQGSAGELFF. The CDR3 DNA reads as TGTGCCAGCAGGATTCTACGTCGGGGACAGGGGTCAGCCGGGGAGCTGTTTTTT.

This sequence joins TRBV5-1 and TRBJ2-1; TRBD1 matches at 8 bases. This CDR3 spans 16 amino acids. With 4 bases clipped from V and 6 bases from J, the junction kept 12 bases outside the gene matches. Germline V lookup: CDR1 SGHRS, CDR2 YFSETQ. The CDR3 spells CASSPDRAGLGNEQFF. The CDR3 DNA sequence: TGCGCCAGCAGCCCGGACAGGGCGGGTTTGGGCAATGAGCAGTTCTTC.

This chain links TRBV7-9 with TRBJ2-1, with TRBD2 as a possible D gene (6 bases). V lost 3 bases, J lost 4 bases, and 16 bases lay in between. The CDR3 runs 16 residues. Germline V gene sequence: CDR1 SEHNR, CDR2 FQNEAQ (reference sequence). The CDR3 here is CASSFPTRREYNEQFF. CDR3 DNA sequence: TGTGCCAGCAGCTTCCCTACACGGCGGGAATACAATGAGCAGTTCTTC. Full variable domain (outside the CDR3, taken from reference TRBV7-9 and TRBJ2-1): DTGVSQNPRHKITKRGQNVTFRCDPISEHNRLYWYRQTLGQGPEFLTYFQNEAQLEKSRLLSDRFSAERPKGSFSTLEIQRTEQGDSAMYLCASSFPTRREYNEQFFGPGTRLTVL.

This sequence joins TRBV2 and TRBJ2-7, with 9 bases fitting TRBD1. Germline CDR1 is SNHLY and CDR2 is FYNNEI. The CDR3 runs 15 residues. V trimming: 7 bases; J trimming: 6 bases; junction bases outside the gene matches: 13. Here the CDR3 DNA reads TGTGCCAGCAAATGGACAGGGGACCCGATGGTCGAGCAGTACTTC. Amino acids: CASKWTGDPMVEQYF.

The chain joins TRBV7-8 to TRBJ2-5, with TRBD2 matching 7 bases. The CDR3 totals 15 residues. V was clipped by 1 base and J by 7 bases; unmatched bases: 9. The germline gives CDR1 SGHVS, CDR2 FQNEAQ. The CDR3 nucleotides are TGTGCCAGCAGCTTAGATGCGGGGGACCGTGGGACCCAGTACTTC. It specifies CASSLDAGDRGTQYF.

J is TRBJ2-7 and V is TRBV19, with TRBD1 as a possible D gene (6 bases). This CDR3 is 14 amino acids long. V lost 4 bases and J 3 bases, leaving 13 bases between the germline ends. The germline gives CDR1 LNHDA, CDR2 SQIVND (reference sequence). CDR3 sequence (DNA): TGTGCCAGTAGTAGAAGGACAGTCCTCTACGAGCAGTACTTC. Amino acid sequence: CASSRRTVLYEQYF.

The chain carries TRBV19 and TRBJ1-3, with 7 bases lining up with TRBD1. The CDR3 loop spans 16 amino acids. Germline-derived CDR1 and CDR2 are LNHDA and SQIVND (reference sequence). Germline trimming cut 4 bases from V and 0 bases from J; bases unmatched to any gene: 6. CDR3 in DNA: TGTGCCAGTAGTAGGGACAGCGCATCCTCTGGAAACACCATATATTTT. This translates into CASSRDSASSGNTIYF.

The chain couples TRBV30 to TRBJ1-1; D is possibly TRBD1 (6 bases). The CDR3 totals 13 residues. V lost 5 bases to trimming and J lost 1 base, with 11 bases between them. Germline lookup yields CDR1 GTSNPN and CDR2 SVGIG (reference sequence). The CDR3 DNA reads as TGTGCCTGGCTTGGGACACCGAACACTGAAGCTTTCTTT. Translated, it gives CAWLGTPNTEAFF.

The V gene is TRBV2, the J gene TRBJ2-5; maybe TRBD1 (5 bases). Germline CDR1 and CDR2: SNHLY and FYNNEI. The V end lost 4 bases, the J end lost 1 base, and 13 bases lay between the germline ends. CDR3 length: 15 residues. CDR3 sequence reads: CASSGGHRSQETQYF. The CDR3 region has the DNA TGTGCCAGCAGTGGGGGTCACAGGAGCCAAGAGACCCAGTACTTC.

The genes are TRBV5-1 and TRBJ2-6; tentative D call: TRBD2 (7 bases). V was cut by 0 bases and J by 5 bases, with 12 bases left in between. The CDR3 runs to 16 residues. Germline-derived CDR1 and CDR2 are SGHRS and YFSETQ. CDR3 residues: CASSLDRGARANVLTF. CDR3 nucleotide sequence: TGCGCCAGCAGCTTGGATCGGGGGGCCAGGGCCAACGTCCTGACTTTC.

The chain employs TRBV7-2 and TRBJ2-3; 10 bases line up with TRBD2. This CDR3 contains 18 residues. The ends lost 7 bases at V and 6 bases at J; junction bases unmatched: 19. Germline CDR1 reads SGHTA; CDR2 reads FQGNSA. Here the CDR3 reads CASTTSLSKRGGWDTQYF. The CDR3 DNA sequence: TGTGCCAGCACGACGTCTCTTAGCAAGCGGGGGGGCTGGGATACGCAGTATTTT.